The TCR beta chain described here comes from a study of cytotoxic CD8 clonotypes in ibrutinib-treated CLL. Study-wide points: On treatment, the uncommon public clonotypes contracted or remained stable.

Concerning this clone itself: No antigen is known for it.

TCRdb's table, derived via immunoSEQ multiplex PCR, lists solely in-frame clones and lacks some. The sample has approximately 320,000 clones; 67% are singletons. This specimen was PBMCs, taken after 36 months of ibrutinib treatment. This TCR came from a human donor with chronic lymphocytic leukemia.

In nucleotides, the CDR3 is TGTGCCAGCAGTTATTGGAGAGGCGAAAAACTGTTTTTT. Protein sequence: CASSYWRGEKLFF. V is TRBV6-6 and J is TRBJ1-4; D remains unclear. The length of the CDR3 is 13 residues. V dropped 3 bases and J dropped 8 bases, with 10 bases sitting between them. Germline V gene data show CDR1 as MNHNY and CDR2 as SVGAGI (reference sequence).